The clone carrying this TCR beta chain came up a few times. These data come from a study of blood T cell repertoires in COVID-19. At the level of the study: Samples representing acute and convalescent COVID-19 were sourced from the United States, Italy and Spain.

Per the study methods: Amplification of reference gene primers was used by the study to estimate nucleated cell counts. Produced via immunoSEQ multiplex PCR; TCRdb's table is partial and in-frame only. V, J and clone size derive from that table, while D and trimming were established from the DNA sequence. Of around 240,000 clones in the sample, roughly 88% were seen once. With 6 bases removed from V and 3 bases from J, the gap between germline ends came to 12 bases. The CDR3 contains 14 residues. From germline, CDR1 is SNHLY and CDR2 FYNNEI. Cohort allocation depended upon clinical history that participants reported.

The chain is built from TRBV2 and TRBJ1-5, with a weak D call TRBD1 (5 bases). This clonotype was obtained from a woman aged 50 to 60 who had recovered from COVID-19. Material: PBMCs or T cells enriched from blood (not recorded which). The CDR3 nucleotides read TGTGCCAGCAGCGAGGACATGACCAATCAGCCCCAGCATTTT. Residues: CASSEDMTNQPQHF. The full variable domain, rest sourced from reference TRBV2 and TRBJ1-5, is EPEVTQTPSHQVTQMGQEVILRCVPISNHLYFYWYRQILGQKVEFLVSFYNNEISEKSEIFDDQFSVERPDGSNFTLKIRSTKLEDSAMYFCASSEDMTNQPQHFGDGTRLSIL.